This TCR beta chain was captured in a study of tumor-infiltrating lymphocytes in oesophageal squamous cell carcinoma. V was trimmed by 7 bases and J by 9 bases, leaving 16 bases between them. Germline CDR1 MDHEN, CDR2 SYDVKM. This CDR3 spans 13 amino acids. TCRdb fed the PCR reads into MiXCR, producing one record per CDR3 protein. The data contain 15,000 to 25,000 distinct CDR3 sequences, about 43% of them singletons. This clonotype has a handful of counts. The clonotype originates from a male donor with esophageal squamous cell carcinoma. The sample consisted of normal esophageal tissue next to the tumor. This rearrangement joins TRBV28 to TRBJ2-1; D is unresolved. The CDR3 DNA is TGTGCCAGCACTTTTCAACAGTGGACTGAGCAGTTCTTC. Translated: CASTFQQWTEQFF.